This T cell receptor beta chain was identified in a study of early T cells in non-severe SARS-CoV-2 infection. This clonotype has more than one count but fewer than ten. TCRdb reprocessed the 5' RACE reads via MiXCR and lists one record per CDR3 protein. The sample lists roughly 70,000 distinct CDR3 sequences, 20% seen once, with about 17% in the top ten. Germline V gene lookup returns CDR1 SGHRS and CDR2 YFSETQ. The CDR3 is made up of 15 amino acids. V was clipped by 0 bases and J by 5 bases; unmatched bases: 3. This sequence was found in an adult who was a healthcare worker with PCR-confirmed SARS-CoV-2 infection or an uninfected control (not recorded which). The chain recombines TRBV5-1 with TRBJ2-1, with TRBD2 matching 9 bases. The sequencing here drew on whole blood, taken at baseline. The CDR3 is CASSLALAGNNEQFF. CDR3 DNA: TGCGCCAGCAGCTTGGCCCTAGCGGGGAACAATGAGCAGTTCTTC.